The 11 T cell receptor beta chains below come from one sample, sequenced in a study of cytomegalovirus exposure and HLA in healthy donors. PCR amplification relied on 60 Vbeta primers (plus 13 Jbeta primers). Produced via immunoSEQ multiplex PCR; TCRdb's table is partial and in-frame only. This sample yields about 210,000 clones, of which roughly 87% are seen a single time; about 6% belongs to the top ten. Sequenced sample: PBMCs. The receptor set was obtained from a man aged 35 to 55 in good health and CMV-seropositive.

This chain joins TRBV6-5 and TRBJ2-2; 7 nucleotides line up with TRBD2. V shed 9 bases, J shed 3 bases, and the junction held 7 bases outside the gene matches. Germline values: CDR1 MNHEY, CDR2 SVGAGI. The CDR3 length is 14 residues. CDR3 in amino acids: CASQLAEDTGELFF. The CDR3 DNA is TGTGCCAGTCAGCTAGCGGAAGACACCGGGGAGCTGTTTTTT.

The gene calls are TRBV6-1 and TRBJ2-1; 7 nucleotides match TRBD2. This CDR3 contains 15 residues. The germline gives CDR1 MNHNS, CDR2 SASEGT. The J segment lost 6 bases and the V segment lost 6 bases, leaving 11 bases of the junction unmatched. This CDR3 reads CASSLNPGTINEQFF. The DNA for the CDR3 is TGTGCCAGCAGCCTCAACCCCGGGACTATCAATGAGCAGTTCTTC.

The J gene is TRBJ1-3, the V gene TRBV27; D gene unclear. CDR1 and CDR2 from the germline V gene are MNHEY and SMNVEV (reference sequence). The CDR3 has 14 amino acids. Trimming cost V 2 bases and J 3 bases, with 8 bases left between them. CDR3 nucleotide sequence: TGTGCCAGCAGTTTAAGAGGGCATGGAAACACCATATATTTT. Its translation is CASSLRGHGNTIYF.

The chain is built from TRBV10-3 and TRBJ2-7; 12 positions agree with TRBD2. The CDR3 is 17 amino acids. With 3 bases clipped from V and 2 bases from J, the junction kept 8 bases outside the gene matches. Germline lookup yields CDR1 ENHRY and CDR2 SYGVKD. CDR3 loop: CAISDRLAGEVAYEQYV. The CDR3 nucleotides are TGTGCCATCAGTGATCGACTAGCGGGAGAAGTCGCCTACGAGCAGTACGTC.

The chain joins TRBV4-1 to TRBJ1-1; no firm D call. V was cut by 1 base and J by 0 bases, with 12 bases left in between. CDR1 MGHRA and CDR2 YSYEKL come from the germline V gene. The CDR3 spans 16 residues. This CDR3 is CASSQGARHLNTEAFF. DNA for the CDR3: TGCGCCAGCAGCCAAGGCGCGAGACACCTGAACACTGAAGCTTTCTTT.

The chain uses TRBV19 and TRBJ1-2, with D possibly being TRBD1 (5 bases). V lost 5 bases, J lost 0 bases, and 13 bases lay in between. Germline values: CDR1 LNHDA, CDR2 SQIVND (reference sequence). The CDR3 contains 15 residues. The CDR3 region is CASSPWGGSNYGYTF. CDR3 nucleotide sequence: TGTGCCAGTAGTCCCTGGGGGGGGTCTAACTATGGCTACACCTTC.

The chain recombines TRBV2 with TRBJ1-1, with D perhaps matching TRBD1 (5 bases). The V end was cut by 2 bases, the J end by 2 bases, with 12 bases between. The CDR3 covers 15 residues. Germline assignment: CDR1 SNHLY and CDR2 FYNNEI. The CDR3 is CASSESPTANTEAFF. CDR3 sequence (DNA): TGTGCCAGCAGTGAATCCCCGACAGCCAACACTGAAGCTTTCTTT.

The CDR3: CASTGRTQYF. The CDR3 bases are TGTGCCAGCACTGGGCGCACCCAGTACTTC. The V call is TRBV6-5, the J call TRBJ2-5; no clear D gene. Germline CDR1 is MNHEY and CDR2 is SVGAGI. V was trimmed by 7 bases and J by 8 bases, leaving 8 bases between them. The CDR3 extends over 10 amino acids.

The J gene is TRBJ1-1, the V gene TRBV2, with D hard to call. V was shortened by 3 bases and J by 5 bases, with 10 bases between the two germline ends. The CDR3 has 13 amino acids. CDR1 and CDR2 from the germline V gene are SNHLY and FYNNEI. CDR3 sequence: CASSDEGLTEAFF. The CDR3, as DNA: TGTGCCAGCAGTGACGAGGGTTTGACTGAAGCTTTCTTT.

This clone has more than one count but fewer than ten. Within the sample, other DNA sequences also encode this same CDR3. The rearrangement joins TRBV6-5 to TRBJ1-5; D might be TRBD1 (5 bases). Germline V gives CDR1 MNHEY, CDR2 SVGAGI. This CDR3 spans 14 amino acids. Trimming left V 0 bases short and J 2 bases short, with 5 bases between. The CDR3 region is CASSYSGGNQPQHF. Here the CDR3 DNA reads TGTGCCAGCAGTTACTCAGGGGGCAATCAGCCCCAGCATTTT.

This clone was observed a few times. The V call is TRBV7-2, the J call TRBJ2-5; the match to TRBD1 covers 9 bases. V shed 4 bases, J shed 5 bases, and the junction held 11 bases outside the gene matches. In germline, CDR1 is SGHTA, CDR2 FQGNSA. The CDR3 covers 16 residues. The CDR3 loop is CASSWTGTGFVETQYF. For the CDR3, the DNA is TGTGCCAGCAGCTGGACCGGGACAGGGTTCGTTGAGACCCAGTACTTC.